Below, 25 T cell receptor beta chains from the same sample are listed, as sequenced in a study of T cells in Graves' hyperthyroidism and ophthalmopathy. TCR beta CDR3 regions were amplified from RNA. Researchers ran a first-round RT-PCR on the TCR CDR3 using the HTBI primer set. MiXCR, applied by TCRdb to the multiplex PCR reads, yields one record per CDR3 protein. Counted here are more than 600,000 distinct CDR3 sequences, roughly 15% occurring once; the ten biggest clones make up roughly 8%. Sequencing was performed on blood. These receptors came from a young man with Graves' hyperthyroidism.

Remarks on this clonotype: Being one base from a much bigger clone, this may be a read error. DNA for the CDR3: TGTGCCAGCAGCTTGAAACTTTCGGGCGACAATGAGCAGCTCTTC. The encoded protein is CASSLKLSGDNEQLF. The J gene is TRBJ2-1, the V gene TRBV7-3; D uncertain. The CDR3 runs 15 residues. The germline V gene has CDR1 SGHTA and CDR2 FQGTGA.

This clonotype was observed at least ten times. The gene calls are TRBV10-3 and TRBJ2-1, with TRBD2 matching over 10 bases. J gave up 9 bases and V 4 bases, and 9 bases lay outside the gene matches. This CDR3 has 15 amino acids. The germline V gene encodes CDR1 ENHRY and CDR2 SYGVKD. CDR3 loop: CAISVQAGGPAEQFF. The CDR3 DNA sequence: TGTGCCATCAGTGTTCAAGCGGGAGGGCCCGCTGAGCAGTTCTTC.

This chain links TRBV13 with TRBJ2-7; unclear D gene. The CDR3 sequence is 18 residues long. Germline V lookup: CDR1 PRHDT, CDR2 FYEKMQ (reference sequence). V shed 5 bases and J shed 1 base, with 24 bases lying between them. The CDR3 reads CASSPTKRFRPYSYEQYF. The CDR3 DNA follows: TGTGCCAGCAGCCCTACTAAGAGGTTCAGACCATATTCCTACGAGCAGTACTTC.

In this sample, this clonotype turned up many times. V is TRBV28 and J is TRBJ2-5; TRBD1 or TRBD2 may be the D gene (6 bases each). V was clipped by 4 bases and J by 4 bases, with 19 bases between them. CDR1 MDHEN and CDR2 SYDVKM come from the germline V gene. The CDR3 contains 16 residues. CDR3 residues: CASSSYPGAERETQYF. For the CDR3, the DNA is TGTGCCAGCAGTTCTTATCCGGGGGCAGAAAGAGAGACCCAGTACTTC.

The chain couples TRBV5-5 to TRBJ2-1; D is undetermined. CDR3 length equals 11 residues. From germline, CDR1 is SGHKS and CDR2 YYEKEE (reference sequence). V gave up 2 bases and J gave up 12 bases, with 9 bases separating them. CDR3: CASSFPTGQFF. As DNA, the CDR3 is TGTGCCAGCAGCTTCCCCACTGGGCAGTTCTTC.

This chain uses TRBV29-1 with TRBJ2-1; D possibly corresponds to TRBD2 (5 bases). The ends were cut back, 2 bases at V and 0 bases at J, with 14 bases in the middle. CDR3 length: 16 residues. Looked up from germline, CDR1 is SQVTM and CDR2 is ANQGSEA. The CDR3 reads CSVEYTRASSYNEQFF. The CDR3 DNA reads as TGCAGCGTTGAATATACGAGGGCGAGCTCCTACAATGAGCAGTTCTTC.

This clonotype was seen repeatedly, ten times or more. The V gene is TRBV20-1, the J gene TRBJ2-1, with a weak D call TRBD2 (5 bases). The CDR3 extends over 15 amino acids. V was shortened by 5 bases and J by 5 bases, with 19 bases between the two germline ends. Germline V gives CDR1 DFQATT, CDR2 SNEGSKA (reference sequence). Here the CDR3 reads CSALAGTRGDNEQFF. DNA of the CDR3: TGCAGTGCTCTCGCCGGAACCCGGGGAGACAATGAGCAGTTCTTC.

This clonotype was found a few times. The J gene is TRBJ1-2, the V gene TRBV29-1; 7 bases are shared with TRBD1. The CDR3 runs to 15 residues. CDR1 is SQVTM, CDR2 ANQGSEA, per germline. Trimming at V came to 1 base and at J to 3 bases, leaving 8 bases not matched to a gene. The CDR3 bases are TGCAGCGTTGAAGGAGAGGACACAGGGGACTATGGCTACACCTTC. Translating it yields CSVEGEDTGDYGYTF.

CDR3 sequence reads: CASSVLGGGTGELFF. CDR3 coding DNA: TGTGCCAGCAGCGTTTTAGGGGGAGGCACCGGGGAGCTGTTTTTT. The chain couples TRBV9 to TRBJ2-2; D possibly matches TRBD1 or TRBD2 (6 bases each). This CDR3 comprises 15 residues. The V gene lost 2 bases and the J gene lost 4 bases, with 12 bases spanning the gap. Germline loops: CDR1 SGDLS, CDR2 YYNGEE.

CDR3 sequence: CASSPERATDTQYF. CDR3 in DNA: TGTGCCAGTAGTCCAGAGCGGGCCACAGATACGCAGTATTTT. The chain is built from TRBV19 and TRBJ2-3; a possible D gene is TRBD2 (6 bases). The germline gives CDR1 LNHDA, CDR2 SQIVND (reference sequence). V lost 5 bases, J lost 2 bases, and 11 bases lay in between. The CDR3 sequence is 14 residues long.

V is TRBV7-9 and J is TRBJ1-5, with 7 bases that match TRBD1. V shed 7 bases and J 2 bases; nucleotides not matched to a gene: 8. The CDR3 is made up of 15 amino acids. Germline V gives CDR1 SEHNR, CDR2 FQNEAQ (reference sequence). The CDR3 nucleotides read TGTGCCAGCAAAGAAGGGGGCGTGGGCAATCAGCCCCAGCATTTT. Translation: CASKEGGVGNQPQHF.

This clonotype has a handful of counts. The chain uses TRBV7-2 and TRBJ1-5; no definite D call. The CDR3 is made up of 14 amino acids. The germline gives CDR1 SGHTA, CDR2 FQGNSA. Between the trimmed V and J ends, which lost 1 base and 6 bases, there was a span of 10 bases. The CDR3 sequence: CASSLEQWFQPQHF. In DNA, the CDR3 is TGTGCCAGCAGCTTAGAGCAGTGGTTTCAGCCCCAGCATTTT.

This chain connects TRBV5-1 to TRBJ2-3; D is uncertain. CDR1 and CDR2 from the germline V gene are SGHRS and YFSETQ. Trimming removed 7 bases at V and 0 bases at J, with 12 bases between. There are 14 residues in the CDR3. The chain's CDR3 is CASYPQSSTDTQYF. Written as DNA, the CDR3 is TGCGCCAGCTATCCCCAGTCTAGCACAGATACGCAGTATTTT.

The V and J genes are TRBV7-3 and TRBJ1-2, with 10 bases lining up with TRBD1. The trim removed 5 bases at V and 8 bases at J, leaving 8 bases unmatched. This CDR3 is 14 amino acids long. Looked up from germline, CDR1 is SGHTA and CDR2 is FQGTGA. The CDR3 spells CASSPSGQGNGYTF. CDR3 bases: TGTGCCAGCAGCCCCTCGGGACAGGGGAACGGCTACACCTTC.

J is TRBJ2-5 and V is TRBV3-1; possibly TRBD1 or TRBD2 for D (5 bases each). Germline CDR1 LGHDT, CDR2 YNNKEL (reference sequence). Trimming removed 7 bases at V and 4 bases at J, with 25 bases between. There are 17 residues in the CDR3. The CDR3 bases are TGTGCCAGCAATCATAGGGACCGCAAAATGTTCAGAGAGACCCAGTACTTC. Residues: CASNHRDRKMFRETQYF.

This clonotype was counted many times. The CDR3 is CASSYGTSGTITREQYF. Written as DNA, the CDR3 is TGTGCCAGCAGCTATGGGACTAGCGGGACGATCACGCGGGAGCAGTACTTC. V gene TRBV11-1 combines with J gene TRBJ2-7; 13 bases agree with TRBD2. V was clipped by 4 bases and J by 7 bases; unmatched bases: 13. This CDR3 has 17 amino acids. Germline V lookup: CDR1 SGHAT, CDR2 FQDESV (reference sequence).

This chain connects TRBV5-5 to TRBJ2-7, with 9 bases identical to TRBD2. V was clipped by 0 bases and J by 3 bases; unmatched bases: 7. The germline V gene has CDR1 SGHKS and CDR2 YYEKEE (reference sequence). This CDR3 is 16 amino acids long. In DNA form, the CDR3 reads TGTGCCAGCAGCTTGGAGGGCGGGAGGGCCCTCTACGAGCAGTACTTC. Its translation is CASSLEGGRALYEQYF. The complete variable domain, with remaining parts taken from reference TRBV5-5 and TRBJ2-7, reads DAGVTQSPTHLIKTRGQQVTLRCSPISGHKSVSWYQQVLGQGPQFIFQYYEKEERGRGNFPDRFSARQFPNYSSELNVNALLLGDSALYLCASSLEGGRALYEQYFGPGTRLTVT.

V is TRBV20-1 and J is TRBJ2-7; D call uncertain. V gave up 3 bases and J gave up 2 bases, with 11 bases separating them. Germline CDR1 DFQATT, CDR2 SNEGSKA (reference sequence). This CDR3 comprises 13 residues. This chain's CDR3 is CSASSRFPYEQYF. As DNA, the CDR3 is TGCAGTGCTAGTTCCAGGTTCCCCTACGAGCAGTACTTC.

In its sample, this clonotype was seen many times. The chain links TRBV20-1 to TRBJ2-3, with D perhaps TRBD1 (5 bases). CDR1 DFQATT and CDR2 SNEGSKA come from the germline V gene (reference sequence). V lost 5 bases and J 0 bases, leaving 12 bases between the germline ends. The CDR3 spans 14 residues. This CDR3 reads CSAFRQSSTDTQYF. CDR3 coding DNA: TGCAGTGCTTTCAGACAGTCTAGCACAGATACGCAGTATTTT.

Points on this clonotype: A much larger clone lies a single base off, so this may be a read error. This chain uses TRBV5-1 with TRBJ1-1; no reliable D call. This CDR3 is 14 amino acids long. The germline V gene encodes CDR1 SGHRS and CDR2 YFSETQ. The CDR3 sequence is CASSLNSANTGAFF. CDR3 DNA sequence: TGCGCCAGCAGCTTAAACAGTGCGAACACTGGAGCTTTCTTT.

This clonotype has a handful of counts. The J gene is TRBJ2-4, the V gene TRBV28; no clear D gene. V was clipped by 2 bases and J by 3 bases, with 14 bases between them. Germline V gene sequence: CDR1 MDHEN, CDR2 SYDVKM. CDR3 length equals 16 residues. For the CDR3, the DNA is TGTGCCAGCAGTTTACGGGCCTCGGTAGGCAAAAACATTCAGTACTTC. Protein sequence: CASSLRASVGKNIQYF.

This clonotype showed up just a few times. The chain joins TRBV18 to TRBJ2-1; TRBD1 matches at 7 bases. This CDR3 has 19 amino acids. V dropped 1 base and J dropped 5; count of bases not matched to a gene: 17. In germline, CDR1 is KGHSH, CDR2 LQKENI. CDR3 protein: CASSPLLLSTGNENNEQFF. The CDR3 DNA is TGTGCCAGCTCACCACTTCTGCTTTCGACAGGGAACGAGAACAATGAGCAGTTCTTC.

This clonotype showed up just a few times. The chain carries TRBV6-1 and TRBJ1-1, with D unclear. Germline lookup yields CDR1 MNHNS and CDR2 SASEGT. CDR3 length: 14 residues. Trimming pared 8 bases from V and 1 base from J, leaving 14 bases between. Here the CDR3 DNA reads TGTGCCAGCCCCCCCCCGGTGGAGAACACTGAAGCTTTCTTT. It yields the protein CASPPPVENTEAFF.

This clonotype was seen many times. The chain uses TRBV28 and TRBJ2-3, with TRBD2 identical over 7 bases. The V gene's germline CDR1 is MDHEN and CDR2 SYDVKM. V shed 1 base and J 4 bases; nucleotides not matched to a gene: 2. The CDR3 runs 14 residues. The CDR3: CASSLYGRSDTQYF. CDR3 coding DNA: TGTGCCAGCAGTTTATACGGGAGGTCAGATACGCAGTATTTT.

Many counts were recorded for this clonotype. The CDR3 DNA is TGTGCCAGCAGTTTAGACACGGAGAAAGATCAGCCCCAGCATTTT. Protein: CASSLDTEKDQPQHF. The chain has TRBV12-3 or TRBV12-4 and TRBJ1-5; unclear D gene. The CDR3 consists of 15 residues. V lost 1 base and J 5 bases, leaving 12 bases between the germline ends.